The 3 T cell receptor beta chains in this list originate from one sample, sequenced in a study of shared clonotypes between healthy human individuals. Clones were read by immunoSEQ multiplex PCR, and TCRdb kept only the in-frame ones, dropping some. The top ten hold over 10% of the sample, which has hundreds of thousands of clones, 79% seen once. Input material: PBMCs. These receptors all come from a middle-aged woman in good health. Some clones in this sample may be carry-over from other donors' samples.

The V and J genes are TRBV6-6 and TRBJ2-2; D possibly corresponds to TRBD1 (6 bases). V was clipped by 5 bases and J by 0 bases, with 10 bases between them. This CDR3 is 15 amino acids long. Per the germline V gene, CDR1 is MNHNY and CDR2 is SVGAGI (reference sequence). CDR3 nucleotides: TGTGCCAGCAGTCGACAGGAACCGAACACCGGGGAGCTGTTTTTT. Amino acid sequence: CASSRQEPNTGELFF.

This clone was found a few times. J is TRBJ1-2 and V is TRBV29-1, with D unclear. CDR3 length: 11 residues. CDR1 SQVTM and CDR2 ANQGSEA come from the germline V gene. V lost 4 bases, J lost 1 base, and 4 bases lay in between. This CDR3 is CSVGVNYGYTF. The CDR3 DNA sequence: TGCAGCGTTGGAGTTAACTATGGCTACACCTTC.

V is TRBV28 and J is TRBJ2-5; no clear D gene. There are 12 residues in the CDR3. V lost 2 bases and J lost 4, with 5 bases in between. The germline V gene encodes CDR1 MDHEN and CDR2 SYDVKM. CDR3 coding DNA: TGTGCCAGCAGTTTAATAGTAGAGACCCAGTACTTC. As protein: CASSLIVETQYF.